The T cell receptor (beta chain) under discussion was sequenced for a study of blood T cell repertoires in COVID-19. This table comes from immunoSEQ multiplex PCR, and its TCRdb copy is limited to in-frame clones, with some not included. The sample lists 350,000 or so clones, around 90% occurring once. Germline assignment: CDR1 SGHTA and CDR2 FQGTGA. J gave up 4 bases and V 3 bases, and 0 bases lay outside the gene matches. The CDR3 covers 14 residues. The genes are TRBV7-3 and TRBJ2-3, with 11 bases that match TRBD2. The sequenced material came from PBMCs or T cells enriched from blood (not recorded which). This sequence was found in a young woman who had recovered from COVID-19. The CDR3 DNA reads TGTGCCAGCAGCTTTAGCGGGGGGGCAGATACGCAGTATTTT. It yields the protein CASSFSGGADTQYF.